The next 14 T cell receptor beta chains were all read from a single sample in a study of blood T cell repertoires in COVID-19. Generated by immunoSEQ multiplex PCR, the TCRdb table keeps only in-frame clones and is missing some. The sample lists around 400,000 clones, roughly 90% occurring once. The sequencing input was PBMCs or T cells enriched from blood (not recorded which). These receptors were taken from a woman in her forties who had been exposed to COVID-19.

J is TRBJ1-5 and V is TRBV2, with D possibly being TRBD1 (5 bases). CDR3 length equals 14 residues. Trimming cost V 1 base and J 10 bases, with 14 bases left between them. In germline, CDR1 is SNHLY, CDR2 FYNNEI. This CDR3 reads CASSEEATGQPQHF. CDR3 sequence (DNA): TGTGCCAGCAGTGAAGAGGCTACAGGACAACCCCAGCATTTT.

This chain connects TRBV19 to TRBJ2-5; the D gene is possibly TRBD1 (7 bases). The V gene lost 1 base and the J gene lost 1 base, with 10 bases spanning the gap. The CDR3 extends over 15 amino acids. Germline CDR1 is LNHDA and CDR2 is SQIVND (reference sequence). In DNA form, the CDR3 reads TGTGCCAGTAGTATAGGCGGGACAGTCCAAGAGACCCAGTACTTC. It yields the protein CASSIGGTVQETQYF. The whole variable domain, remainder taken from reference TRBV19 and TRBJ2-5, is DGGITQSPKYLFRKEGQNVTLSCEQNLNHDAMYWYRQDPGQGLRLIYYSQIVNDFQKGDIAEGYSVSREKKESFPLTVTSAQKNPTAFYLCASSIGGTVQETQYFGPGTRLLVL.

The gene calls are TRBV3-1 (or the pseudogene TRBV3-2) and TRBJ1-4; TRBD1 might be the D (5 bases). Deletions cut 0 bases from V and 8 bases from J, with 16 bases between. CDR1 LGHDT and CDR2 YNNKEL come from the germline V gene (reference sequence). The CDR3 consists of 16 residues. This chain's CDR3 is CASSQERDRPIEKLFF. In DNA, the CDR3 is TGTGCCAGCAGCCAAGAGAGAGACAGACCGATAGAAAAACTGTTTTTT.

This chain links TRBV2 with TRBJ1-4; no reliable D call. V was pared by 4 bases and J by 11 bases, with 14 bases between. Germline values: CDR1 SNHLY, CDR2 FYNNEI. The CDR3 is 13 amino acids. CDR3 region: CASSVRTSVKLFF. CDR3 sequence (DNA): TGTGCCAGCAGTGTTCGTACTAGCGTTAAACTGTTTTTT.

The V and J genes are TRBV5-1 and TRBJ2-5; 7 bases are a match to TRBD1. CDR1 and CDR2 from the germline V gene are SGHRS and YFSETQ. This CDR3 is 14 amino acids long. V shed 4 bases and J 4 bases; nucleotides not matched to a gene: 7. The CDR3 is CASSPLGTVETQYF. The DNA for the CDR3 is TGCGCCAGCAGCCCCCTCGGGACAGTAGAGACCCAGTACTTC.

The chain links TRBV5-1 to TRBJ1-5; TRBD1 aligns across 7 bases. V lost 4 bases, J lost 3 bases, and 10 bases stayed unmatched. Germline loops: CDR1 SGHRS, CDR2 YFSETQ. The CDR3 consists of 16 residues. For the CDR3, the DNA is TGCGCCAGCAGCCTTCTAGATGGGACAGTCAATCAGCCCCAGCATTTT. Its translation: CASSLLDGTVNQPQHF.

V gene TRBV4-3 combines with J gene TRBJ2-7; 7 positions match TRBD1. Germline V gene sequence: CDR1 LGHNA, CDR2 YSLEER. V was pared by 0 bases and J by 1 base, with 3 bases of the junction left unmatched. CDR3 size: 15 residues. The CDR3 sequence is CASSQDAGGSYEQYF. The CDR3 region has the DNA TGCGCCAGCAGCCAAGACGCAGGGGGATCCTACGAGCAGTACTTC.

The rearrangement joins TRBV16 to TRBJ2-4; D may be TRBD1 (6 bases). Trimming stripped 4 bases from V and 1 base from J, with 11 bases between. This CDR3 contains 15 residues. CDR1 KGHSY and CDR2 FQNENV come from the germline V gene. The CDR3 region is CASSPGELAKNIQYF. The DNA of the CDR3 is TGTGCCAGCAGCCCAGGGGAATTGGCCAAAAACATTCAGTACTTC.

V gene TRBV20-1 combines with J gene TRBJ1-1; D remains unclear. Trimming left V 2 bases short and J 6 bases short, with 7 bases between. This CDR3 comprises 11 residues. The germline CDR1 and CDR2 sequences are DFQATT and SNEGSKA (reference sequence). CDR3 in amino acids: CSARSPSEAFF. The CDR3 region has the DNA TGCAGTGCTAGATCTCCGTCTGAAGCTTTCTTT.

The genes are TRBV2 and TRBJ1-3; tentatively, D is TRBD1 (6 bases). Trimming cost V 4 bases and J 2 bases, with 9 bases left between them. CDR3 length: 14 amino acids. The V gene's germline CDR1 is SNHLY and CDR2 FYNNEI. The CDR3 sequence: CASSGGGAGNTIYF. Here the CDR3 DNA reads TGTGCCAGCAGTGGGGGGGGCGCTGGAAACACCATATATTTT.

The chain employs TRBV5-3 and TRBJ2-2, with 10 bases aligning to TRBD2. TRBV5-3 is classed as an ORF, of uncertain function. J was trimmed by 3 bases and V by 1 base; bases with no gene match: 12. There are 19 residues in the CDR3. The CDR3 loop reads CARSLSLTLSGRHTGELFF. The CDR3 nucleotides read TGTGCCAGAAGCTTGTCCTTAACTCTTAGCGGGAGGCACACCGGGGAGCTGTTTTTT.

About this clone: Other DNA sequences of this sample code for an identical CDR3. Written as DNA, the CDR3 is TGTGCCAGCAGCTCCCGGACAGGGAACACTGAAGCTTTCTTT. As protein: CASSSRTGNTEAFF. The genes are TRBV11-2 and TRBJ1-1, with 7 nucleotides matching TRBD1. Germline assignment: CDR1 SGHAT and CDR2 FQNNGV. This CDR3 comprises 14 residues. J gave up 1 base and V 4 bases, and 3 bases lay outside the gene matches.

V gene TRBV3-1 (or the pseudogene TRBV3-2) combines with J gene TRBJ1-2; a possible D gene is TRBD1 (5 bases). Germline loops: CDR1 LGHDT, CDR2 YNNKEL (reference sequence). The CDR3 length is 13 residues. V was shortened by 10 bases and J by 6 bases, with 18 bases between the two germline ends. Here the CDR3 reads CAISRGDGNGYTF. Written as DNA, the CDR3 is TGTGCCATTTCGCGGGGGGACGGGAATGGCTACACCTTC.

The chain employs TRBV5-6 and TRBJ1-2; 7 bases are a match to TRBD1. Trimming removed 2 bases from V and 4 bases from J; junction bases left unmatched: 5. The CDR3 sequence is 14 residues long. Germline V gene sequence: CDR1 SGHDT, CDR2 YYEEEE. The CDR3 spells CASSFPGTAYGYTF. The CDR3 DNA reads as TGTGCCAGCAGCTTCCCCGGGACAGCCTATGGCTACACCTTC.